This T cell receptor (beta chain) was observed in a study of T-cell memory formation after mild COVID-19. About the research overall: The study found TCR clusters largely donor specific.

This clonotype was picked up a small number of times. As yet, its antigen is unknown. The junction had 5 bases not matched to a gene; V was cut back by 6 bases and J by 2 bases. There are 14 residues in the CDR3. The germline V gene has CDR1 SNHLY and CDR2 FYNNEI. Study-level results: Contracting clones from day 15 to 85 showed balanced CD4/CD8; later expanders favored CD4+.

TCR alpha and TCR beta cDNA libraries carrying sample barcodes and UMIs were produced by 5'RACE using constant-segment primers. TCRdb re-called the 5' RACE reads with MiXCR, one entry per CDR3 protein. Seen here are 40,000 to 45,000 distinct CDR3 sequences, 7.3% observed once, and the top ten hold 1.4%. The sequenced sample was PBMCs or a T cell subset sorted from them (not recorded which). The chain couples TRBV2 to TRBJ2-3, with TRBD2 matching over 7 bases. The clonotype was recovered from a man aged 18 to 29 who had mild COVID-19 (a few samples of this study predate the infection). Cell type and time point are not known. This CDR3 reads CASRAGRNTDTQYF. CDR3 nucleotides: TGTGCCAGCAGAGCGGGACGGAACACAGATACGCAGTATTTT.